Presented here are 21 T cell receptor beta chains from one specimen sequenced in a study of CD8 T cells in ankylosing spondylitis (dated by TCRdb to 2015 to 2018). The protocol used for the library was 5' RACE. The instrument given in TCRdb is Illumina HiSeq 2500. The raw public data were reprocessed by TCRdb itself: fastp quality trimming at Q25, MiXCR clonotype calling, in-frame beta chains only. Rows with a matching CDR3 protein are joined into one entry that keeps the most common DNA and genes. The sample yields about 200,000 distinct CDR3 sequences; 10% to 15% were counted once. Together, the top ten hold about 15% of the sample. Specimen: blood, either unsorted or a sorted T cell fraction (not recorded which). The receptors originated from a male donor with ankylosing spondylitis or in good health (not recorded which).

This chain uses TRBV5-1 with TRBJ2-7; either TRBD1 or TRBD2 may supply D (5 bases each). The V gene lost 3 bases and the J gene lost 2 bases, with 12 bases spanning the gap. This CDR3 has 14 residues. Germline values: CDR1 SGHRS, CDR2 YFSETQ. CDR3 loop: CASSSPGRTYEQYF. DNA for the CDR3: TGCGCCAGCAGCTCGCCGGGACGGACCTACGAGCAGTACTTC.

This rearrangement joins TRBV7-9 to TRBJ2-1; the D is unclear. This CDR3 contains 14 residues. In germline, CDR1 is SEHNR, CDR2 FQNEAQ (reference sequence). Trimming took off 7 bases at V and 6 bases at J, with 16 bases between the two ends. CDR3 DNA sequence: TGTGCCAGCACCCTAGTCAGTTTTGGCAATGAGCAGTTCTTC. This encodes CASTLVSFGNEQFF.

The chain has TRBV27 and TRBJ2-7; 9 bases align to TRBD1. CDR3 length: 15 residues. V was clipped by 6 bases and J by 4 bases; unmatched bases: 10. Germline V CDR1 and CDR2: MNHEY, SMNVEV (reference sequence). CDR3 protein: CASSSTGTGLYEQYF. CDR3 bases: TGTGCCAGCAGCTCCACCGGGACAGGGCTTTACGAGCAGTACTTC.

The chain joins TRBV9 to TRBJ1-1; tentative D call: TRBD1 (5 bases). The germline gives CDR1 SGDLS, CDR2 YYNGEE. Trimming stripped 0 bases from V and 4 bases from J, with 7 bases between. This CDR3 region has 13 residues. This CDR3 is CASSVAGATEAFF. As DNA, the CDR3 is TGTGCCAGCAGCGTAGCTGGGGCCACTGAAGCTTTCTTT.

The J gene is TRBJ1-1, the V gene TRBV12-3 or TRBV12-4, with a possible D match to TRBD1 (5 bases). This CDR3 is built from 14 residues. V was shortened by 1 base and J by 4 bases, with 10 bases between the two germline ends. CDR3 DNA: TGTGCCAGCAGTTTAGGGGGGGGTGGCACTGAAGCTTTCTTT. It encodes CASSLGGGGTEAFF.

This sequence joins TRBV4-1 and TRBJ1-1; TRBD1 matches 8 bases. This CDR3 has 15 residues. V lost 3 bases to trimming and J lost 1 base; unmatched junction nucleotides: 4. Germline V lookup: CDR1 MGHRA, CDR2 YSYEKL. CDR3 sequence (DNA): TGCGCCAGCAGCCATACCGGGACAGGGAACACTGAAGCTTTCTTT. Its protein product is CASSHTGTGNTEAFF.

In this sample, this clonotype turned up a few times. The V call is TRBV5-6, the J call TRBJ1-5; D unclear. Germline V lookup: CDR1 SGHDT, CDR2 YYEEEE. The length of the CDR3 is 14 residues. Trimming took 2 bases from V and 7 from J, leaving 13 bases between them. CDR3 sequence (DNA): TGTGCCAGCAGCTTCGGTACGGCGGGACAGCCCCAGCATTTT. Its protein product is CASSFGTAGQPQHF.

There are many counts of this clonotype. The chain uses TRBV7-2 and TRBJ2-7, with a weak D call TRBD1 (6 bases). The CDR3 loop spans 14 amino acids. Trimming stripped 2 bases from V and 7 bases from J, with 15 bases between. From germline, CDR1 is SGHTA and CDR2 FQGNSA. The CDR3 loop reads CASSLKVRGKEQYF. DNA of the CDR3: TGTGCCAGCAGCTTAAAAGTCAGGGGAAAGGAGCAGTACTTC.

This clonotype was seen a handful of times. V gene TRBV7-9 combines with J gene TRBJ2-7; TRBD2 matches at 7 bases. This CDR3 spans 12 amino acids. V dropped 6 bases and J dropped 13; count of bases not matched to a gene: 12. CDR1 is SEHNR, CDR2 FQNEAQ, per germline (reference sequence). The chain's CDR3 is CASRPLAGTPYF. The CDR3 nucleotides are TGTGCCAGCAGACCCTTAGCGGGTACACCATACTTC.

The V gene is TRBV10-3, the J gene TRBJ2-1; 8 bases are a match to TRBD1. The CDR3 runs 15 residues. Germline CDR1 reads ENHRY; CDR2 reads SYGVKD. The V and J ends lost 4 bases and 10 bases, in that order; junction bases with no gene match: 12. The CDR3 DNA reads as TGTGCCATCAGTGTATGGCAGGGGGCGACCAACGAGCAGTTCTTC. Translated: CAISVWQGATNEQFF.

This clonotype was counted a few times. CDR3 coding DNA: TGTGCCAGCAGGGGACAGGGAACCTACAATGAGCAGTTCTTC. Translating it yields CASRGQGTYNEQFF. The chain carries TRBV27 and TRBJ2-1; 9 bases are a match to TRBD1. Germline V gives CDR1 MNHEY, CDR2 SMNVEV (reference sequence). The CDR3 is 14 residues long. V shed 6 bases, J shed 2 bases, and the junction held 2 bases outside the gene matches.

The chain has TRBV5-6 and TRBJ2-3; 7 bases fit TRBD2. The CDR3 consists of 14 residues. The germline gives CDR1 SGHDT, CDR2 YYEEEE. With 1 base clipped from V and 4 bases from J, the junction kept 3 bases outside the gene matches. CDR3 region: CASSLRGVADTQYF. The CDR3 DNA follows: TGTGCCAGCAGCTTGCGGGGGGTCGCAGATACGCAGTATTTT.

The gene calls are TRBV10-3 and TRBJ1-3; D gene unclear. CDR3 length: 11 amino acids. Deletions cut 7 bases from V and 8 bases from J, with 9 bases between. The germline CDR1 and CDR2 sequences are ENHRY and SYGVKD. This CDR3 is CAIMGEDTIYF. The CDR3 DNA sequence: TGTGCCATCATGGGTGAGGACACCATATATTTT.

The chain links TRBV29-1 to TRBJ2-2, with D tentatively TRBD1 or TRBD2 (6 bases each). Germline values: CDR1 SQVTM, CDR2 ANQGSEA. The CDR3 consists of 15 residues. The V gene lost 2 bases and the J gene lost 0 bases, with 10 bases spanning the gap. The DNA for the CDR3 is TGCAGCGTTGAAAAAGGGGGGACGAACACCGGGGAGCTGTTTTTT. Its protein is CSVEKGGTNTGELFF.

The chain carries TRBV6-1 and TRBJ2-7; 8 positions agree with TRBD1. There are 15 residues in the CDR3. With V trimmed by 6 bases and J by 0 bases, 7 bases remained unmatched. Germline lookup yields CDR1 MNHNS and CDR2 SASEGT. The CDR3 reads CASRMRTGSSYEQYF. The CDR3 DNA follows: TGTGCCAGCAGAATGAGGACAGGGAGCTCCTACGAGCAGTACTTC.

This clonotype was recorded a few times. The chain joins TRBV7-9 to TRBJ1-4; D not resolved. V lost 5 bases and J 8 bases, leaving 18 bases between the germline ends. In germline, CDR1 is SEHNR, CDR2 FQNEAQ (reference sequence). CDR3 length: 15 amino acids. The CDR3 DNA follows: TGTGCCAGCAGCCCGACGGGAGGCCGGCGGGAAAAACTGTTTTTT. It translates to CASSPTGGRREKLFF. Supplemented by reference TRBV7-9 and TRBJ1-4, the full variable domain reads DTGVSQNPRHKITKRGQNVTFRCDPISEHNRLYWYRQTLGQGPEFLTYFQNEAQLEKSRLLSDRFSAERPKGSFSTLEIQRTEQGDSAMYLCASSPTGGRREKLFFGSGTQLSVL.

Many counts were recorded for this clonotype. The CDR3, as DNA: TGTGCCAGCAGTTCGGGACAGGTGAACACTGAAGCTTTCTTT. This codes for CASSSGQVNTEAFF. The gene calls are TRBV12-3 or TRBV12-4 and TRBJ1-1, with TRBD1 identical over 8 bases. V was pared by 4 bases and J by 0 bases, with 1 base of the junction left unmatched. This CDR3 spans 14 amino acids.

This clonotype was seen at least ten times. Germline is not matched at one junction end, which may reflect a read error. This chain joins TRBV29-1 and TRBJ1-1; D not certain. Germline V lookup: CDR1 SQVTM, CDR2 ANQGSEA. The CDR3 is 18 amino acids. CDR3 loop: CSAETPPYWPLREAEAFF. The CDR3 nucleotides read TGCAGCGCTGAAACACCACCCTACTGGCCCCTAAGGGAAGCTGAAGCTTTCTTT. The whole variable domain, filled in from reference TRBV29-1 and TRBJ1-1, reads SAVISQKPSRDICQRGTSLTIQCQVDSQVTMMFWYRQQPGQSLTLIATANQGSEATYESGFVIDKFPISRPNLTFSTLTVSNMSPEDSSIYLCSAETPPYWPLREAEAFFGQGTRLTVV.

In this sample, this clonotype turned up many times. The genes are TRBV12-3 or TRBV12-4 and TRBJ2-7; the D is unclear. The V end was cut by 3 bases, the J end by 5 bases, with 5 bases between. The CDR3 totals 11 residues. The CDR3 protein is CASSLTHEQYF. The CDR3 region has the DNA TGTGCCAGCAGTTTGACCCACGAGCAGTACTTC.

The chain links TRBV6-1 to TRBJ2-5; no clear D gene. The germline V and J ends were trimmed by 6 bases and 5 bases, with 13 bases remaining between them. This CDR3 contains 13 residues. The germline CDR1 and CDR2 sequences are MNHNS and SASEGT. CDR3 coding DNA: TGTGCCAGCAGCGAACCACGGCTGGAGACCCAGTACTTC. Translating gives CASSEPRLETQYF.

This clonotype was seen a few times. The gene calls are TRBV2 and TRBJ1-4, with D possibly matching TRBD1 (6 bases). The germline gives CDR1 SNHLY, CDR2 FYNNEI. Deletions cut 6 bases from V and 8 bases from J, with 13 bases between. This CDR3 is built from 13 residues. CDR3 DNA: TGTGCCAGCAGATTACAGGGATGGGAAAAACTGTTTTTT. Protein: CASRLQGWEKLFF.